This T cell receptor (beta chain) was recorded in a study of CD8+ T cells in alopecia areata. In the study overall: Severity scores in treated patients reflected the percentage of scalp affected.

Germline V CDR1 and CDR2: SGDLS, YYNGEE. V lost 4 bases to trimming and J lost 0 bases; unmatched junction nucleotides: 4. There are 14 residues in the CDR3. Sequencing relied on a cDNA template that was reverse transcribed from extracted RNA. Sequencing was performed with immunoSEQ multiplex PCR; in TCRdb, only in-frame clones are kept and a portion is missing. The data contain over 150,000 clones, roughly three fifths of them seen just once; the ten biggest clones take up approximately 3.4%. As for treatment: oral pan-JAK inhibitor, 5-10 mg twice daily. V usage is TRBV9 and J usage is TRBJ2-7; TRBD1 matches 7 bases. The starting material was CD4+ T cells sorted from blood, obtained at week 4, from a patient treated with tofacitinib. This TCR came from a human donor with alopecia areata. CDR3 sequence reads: CASSFDRDSYEQYF. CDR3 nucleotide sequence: TGTGCCAGCAGCTTTGACAGGGACTCCTACGAGCAGTACTTC.